These 24 T cell receptor beta chains were sequenced from one sample in a study of blood T cell repertoires in COVID-19. This table comes from immunoSEQ multiplex PCR, and its TCRdb copy is limited to in-frame clones, with some not included. This sample has roughly 200,000 clones, with around 88% found just once. The sample taken for sequencing was peripheral blood. Receptors originate from a middle-aged man with active or convalescent COVID-19.

The CDR3 protein is CASSHRLAGGLGTDTQYF. CDR3 coding DNA: TGTGCCAGCAGCCATCGGCTAGCGGGGGGGCTGGGCACAGATACGCAGTATTTT. V and J are TRBV3-1 (or the pseudogene TRBV3-2) and TRBJ2-3; 12 bases map to TRBD2. The J segment lost 1 base and the V segment lost 3 bases, leaving 8 bases of the junction unmatched. Germline V CDR1 and CDR2: LGHDT, YNNKEL (reference sequence). This CDR3 spans 18 amino acids.

The chain recombines TRBV14 with TRBJ1-4; D call uncertain. Per the germline V gene, CDR1 is SGHDN and CDR2 is FVKESK. This CDR3 contains 13 residues. V shed 3 bases and J shed 8 bases, with 10 bases lying between them. This CDR3 reads CASSQIPGEKLFF. The CDR3 DNA is TGTGCCAGCAGCCAGATTCCGGGGGAAAAACTGTTTTTT.

This chain links TRBV25-1 with TRBJ1-2; D not certain. The V and J ends lost 1 base and 2 bases respectively, with 5 bases between them. CDR1 MGHDK and CDR2 SYGVNS come from the germline V gene. The CDR3 is 13 residues long. The CDR3 reads CASSESANYGYTF. In DNA, the CDR3 is TGTGCCAGCAGTGAATCTGCGAACTATGGCTACACCTTC.

Turning to this clone: The sample has other DNA sequences that encode this CDR3 too. The chain uses TRBV3-1 (or the pseudogene TRBV3-2) and TRBJ2-7; 7 nucleotides agree with TRBD1. Germline CDR1 is LGHDT and CDR2 is YNNKEL (reference sequence). V lost 5 bases to trimming and J lost 2 bases; unmatched junction nucleotides: 3. CDR3 length: 13 amino acids. This CDR3 is CASSRQGAYEQYF. CDR3 coding DNA: TGTGCCAGCAGCAGACAGGGTGCCTACGAGCAGTACTTC.

This clone occurred once. The chain employs TRBV11-3 and TRBJ2-7, with 7 bases aligning to TRBD1. The CDR3 is 15 amino acids. V trimming: 2 bases; J trimming: 2 bases; junction bases outside the gene matches: 6. Per the germline V gene, CDR1 is SGHNT and CDR2 is YENEEA. Written as DNA, the CDR3 is TGTGCCAGCAGCTTACAGACAGGGACCACCTACGAGCAGTACTTC. Translation: CASSLQTGTTYEQYF.

This sequence joins TRBV3-1 (or the pseudogene TRBV3-2) and TRBJ2-7; 12 nucleotides agree with TRBD2. The length of the CDR3 is 17 residues. Germline assignment: CDR1 LGHDT and CDR2 YNNKEL (reference sequence). The trim removed 5 bases at V and 6 bases at J, leaving 14 bases unmatched. CDR3 nucleotide sequence: TGTGCCAGCAGCATGCGACTAGCGGGAGTGAGCGGATCCGAGCAGTACTTC. Its protein product is CASSMRLAGVSGSEQYF.

This clone was seen a few times. This chain joins TRBV6-5 and TRBJ1-1; D might be TRBD1 (6 bases). Trimming took off 6 bases at V and 6 bases at J, with 14 bases between the two ends. Germline CDR1 MNHEY, CDR2 SVGAGI. There are 13 residues in the CDR3. CDR3 nucleotide sequence: TGTGCCAGCAGACAGGGTCCCCATGCTGAAGCTTTCTTT. Its translation: CASRQGPHAEAFF.

Regarding this clone: One end of the junction varies from germline; a read error may be responsible. The chain is built from TRBV30 and TRBJ1-1, with D hard to call. The CDR3 is 11 amino acids. The germline V gene has CDR1 GTSNPN and CDR2 SVGIG (reference sequence). The CDR3 loop is CAWSVRSYTAF. CDR3 DNA sequence: TGTGCCTGGAGTGTTAGGTCCTATACAGCCTTT.

This chain uses TRBV18 with TRBJ2-3; 9 bases map to TRBD2. Germline V lookup: CDR1 KGHSH, CDR2 LQKENI. The CDR3 loop spans 15 amino acids. V lost 3 bases to trimming and J lost 4 bases; unmatched junction nucleotides: 5. The CDR3 region has the DNA TGTGCCAGCTCACCCCCTAGCGGGATCGCAGATACGCAGTATTTT. This sequence encodes CASSPPSGIADTQYF.

The rearrangement uses TRBV28 and TRBJ1-3, with D perhaps matching TRBD1 (6 bases). This CDR3 contains 15 residues. The germline V gene encodes CDR1 MDHEN and CDR2 SYDVKM. V was trimmed by 6 bases and J by 0 bases, leaving 12 bases between them. Here the CDR3 DNA reads TGTGCCAGCAGCCAGACAGGAGACTCTGGAAACACCATATATTTT. Encoded protein: CASSQTGDSGNTIYF.

This clone was counted once. This sequence joins TRBV10-3 and TRBJ1-2; D is ambiguous. This CDR3 contains 13 residues. V lost 6 bases to trimming and J lost 7 bases, with 15 bases between them. Looked up from germline, CDR1 is ENHRY and CDR2 is SYGVKD. The CDR3 sequence is CAISLSPGGGYTF. CDR3 coding DNA: TGTGCCATCAGCCTATCCCCGGGAGGTGGCTACACCTTC.

V is TRBV14 and J is TRBJ1-1; TRBD1 matches at 7 bases. After removal of 0 bases from V and 1 base from J, the junction contained 5 bases not matched to a gene. Germline V gene lookup returns CDR1 SGHDN and CDR2 FVKESK. This CDR3 has 16 amino acids. The CDR3 DNA is TGTGCCAGCAGCCAAGATGGAGGGACAGCGAACACTGAAGCTTTCTTT. As protein: CASSQDGGTANTEAFF. Supplemented by reference TRBV14 and TRBJ1-1, the full variable domain reads EAGVTQFPSHSVIEKGQTVTLRCDPISGHDNLYWYRRVMGKEIKFLLHFVKESKQDESGMPNNRFLAERTGGTYSTLKVQPAELEDSGVYFCASSQDGGTANTEAFFGQGTRLTVV.

The rearrangement joins TRBV4-1 to TRBJ1-1, with TRBD1 as a possible D gene (6 bases). The CDR3 is 14 residues long. Trimming cost V 8 bases and J 4 bases, with 17 bases left between them. Germline CDR1 is MGHRA and CDR2 is YSYEKL. CDR3 bases: TGCGCCAGCCGGATCACAGGGTTGTCCACTGAAGCTTTCTTT. Its translation: CASRITGLSTEAFF.

V is TRBV5-1 and J is TRBJ2-3, with TRBD1 identical over 10 bases. The trim removed 3 bases at V and 5 bases at J, leaving 3 bases unmatched. The germline gives CDR1 SGHRS, CDR2 YFSETQ. The CDR3 is 14 amino acids. The CDR3 nucleotides are TGCGCCAGCAGCTCAAGGACAGGGGGAGATACGCAGTATTTT. Translation gives CASSSRTGGDTQYF.

The gene calls are TRBV6-5 and TRBJ2-7; perhaps TRBD2 as D (6 bases). V gave up 6 bases and J gave up 6 bases, with 21 bases separating them. This CDR3 has 15 amino acids. The germline V gene encodes CDR1 MNHEY and CDR2 SVGAGI. DNA of the CDR3: TGTGCCAGCAGCTCCTGGGAGGACGGGAGACCCGAGCAGTACTTC. Encoded protein: CASSSWEDGRPEQYF.

The chain links TRBV28 to TRBJ2-7; D not resolved. CDR1 MDHEN and CDR2 SYDVKM come from the germline V gene. V dropped 2 bases and J dropped 2 bases, with 7 bases sitting between them. The CDR3 spans 13 residues. The CDR3 sequence: CASSLSSTYEQYF. CDR3 nucleotide sequence: TGTGCCAGCAGTTTAAGTTCTACCTACGAGCAGTACTTC.

The chain carries TRBV6-5 and TRBJ2-5; D is uncertain. V was trimmed by 2 bases and J by 0 bases, leaving 10 bases between them. Germline CDR1 reads MNHEY; CDR2 reads SVGAGI. The CDR3 totals 15 residues. CDR3 nucleotide sequence: TGTGCCAGCAGTTACCTGACGGAGTACCAAGAGACCCAGTACTTC. The encoded protein is CASSYLTEYQETQYF.

This clone was recorded only once. The chain couples TRBV3-1 (or the pseudogene TRBV3-2) to TRBJ1-4; tentatively, D is TRBD1 (6 bases). The CDR3 has 16 residues. From germline, CDR1 is LGHDT and CDR2 YNNKEL (reference sequence). Trimming left V 4 bases short and J 11 bases short, with 23 bases between. The CDR3 region is CASSPYGARGEEKLFF. The CDR3 coding sequence is TGTGCCAGCAGCCCTTACGGGGCCAGGGGAGAGGAGAAACTGTTTTTT.

This chain connects TRBV12-3 or TRBV12-4 to TRBJ2-7; TRBD1 might be the D (6 bases). Between the trimmed V and J ends, which lost 5 bases and 3 bases, there was a span of 11 bases. This CDR3 is built from 13 residues. DNA of the CDR3: TGTGCCAGCAGTCGCGGACAGCTCTACGAGCAGTACTTC. Translated, it gives CASSRGQLYEQYF.

This chain links TRBV7-9 with TRBJ2-7; TRBD2 matches 15 bases. The CDR3 runs to 15 residues. J was trimmed by 3 bases and V by 5 bases; bases with no gene match: 2. CDR1 and CDR2 (germline): SEHNR, FQNEAQ (reference sequence). CDR3 sequence reads: CASSQGLAGGYEQYF. CDR3 bases: TGTGCCAGCAGCCAGGGACTAGCGGGAGGCTACGAGCAGTACTTC. The full variable domain, in which reference TRBV7-9 and TRBJ2-7 provide the parts outside the CDR3, is DTGVSQNPRHKITKRGQNVTFRCDPISEHNRLYWYRQTLGQGPEFLTYFQNEAQLEKSRLLSDRFSAERPKGSFSTLEIQRTEQGDSAMYLCASSQGLAGGYEQYFGPGTRLTVT.

The V and J genes are TRBV7-2 and TRBJ1-6, with 7 bases lining up with TRBD1. The germline V gene has CDR1 SGHTA and CDR2 FQGNSA. The V gene end was trimmed by 5 bases and the J gene end by 9 bases; junction bases not matched to a gene: 7. The CDR3 length is 14 residues. The CDR3 reads CASSQTGVSSPLHF. CDR3 DNA sequence: TGTGCCAGCAGCCAAACAGGGGTTAGTTCACCCCTCCACTTT.

This chain's CDR3 is CASGPDNSNQPQHF. The CDR3 DNA reads as TGTGCTAGTGGTCCGGACAATAGCAATCAGCCCCAGCATTTT. This chain joins TRBV12-5 and TRBJ1-5, with a possible D match to TRBD1 (5 bases). Looked up from germline, CDR1 is LGHNT and CDR2 is FRNRAP. V was clipped by 5 bases and J by 0 bases, with 8 bases between them. The CDR3 runs 14 residues.

V and J are TRBV19 and TRBJ2-2, with TRBD1 matching 8 bases. V trimming: 5 bases; J trimming: 6 bases; junction bases outside the gene matches: 8. Germline lookup yields CDR1 LNHDA and CDR2 SQIVND (reference sequence). This CDR3 region has 15 residues. The CDR3 DNA reads TGTGCCAGTAGTCTCCGGGACAGGTGGCCCGGGGAGCTGTTTTTT. Encoded protein: CASSLRDRWPGELFF. Based on the CDR3 plus reference TRBV19 and TRBJ2-2, the full variable domain is DGGITQSPKYLFRKEGQNVTLSCEQNLNHDAMYWYRQDPGQGLRLIYYSQIVNDFQKGDIAEGYSVSREKKESFPLTVTSAQKNPTAFYLCASSLRDRWPGELFFGEGSRLTVL.

The rearrangement links TRBV3-1 (or the pseudogene TRBV3-2) to TRBJ2-1; D uncertain. With 1 base removed from V and 9 bases from J, the gap between germline ends came to 10 bases. The CDR3 is 13 residues long. From germline, CDR1 is LGHDT and CDR2 YNNKEL (reference sequence). The CDR3 loop reads CASSQGAMREQFF. CDR3 in DNA: TGTGCCAGCAGCCAAGGGGCAATGCGTGAGCAGTTCTTC.